The 6 T cell receptor beta chains below were found in one sample sequenced in a study of blood T cell repertoires in COVID-19 (dated by TCRdb to about 2020). The library was produced with the immunoSEQ multiplex PCR assay. TCRdb provides this immuneACCESS table in a form limited to in-frame rearrangements. Some clones are lacking; in checked studies, under half of them reflect an unresolved V gene, and why the rest are absent is not known. The sample contains 100,000 or so clones, about 77% of them found a single time. The ten largest clones add up to roughly 12% of the sample. The sample was peripheral blood. Receptors originate from a woman in her 70s with acute or convalescent COVID-19.

The V and J genes are TRBV5-5 and TRBJ2-7; 11 bases match TRBD2. The CDR3 loop spans 14 amino acids. Germline values: CDR1 SGHKS, CDR2 YYEKEE (reference sequence). With V trimmed by 6 bases and J by 3 bases, 5 bases remained unmatched. The CDR3 nucleotides are TGTGCCAGCATCCGACTAGCGGGGAGCTACGAGCAGTACTTC. This translates into CASIRLAGSYEQYF.

The V gene is TRBV4-3, the J gene TRBJ2-5; TRBD2 matches at 14 bases. Germline V lookup: CDR1 LGHNA, CDR2 YSLEER. This CDR3 contains 16 residues. The V gene end was trimmed by 3 bases and the J gene end by 1 base; junction bases not matched to a gene: 1. CDR3 in DNA: TGCGCCAGCAGCCATGGACTAGCGGGGGGCCAAGAGACCCAGTACTTC. Encoded protein: CASSHGLAGGQETQYF.

This clone was observed a single time. V is TRBV11-2 and J is TRBJ1-5; 7 bases line up with TRBD1. The CDR3 has 15 amino acids. Germline CDR1 reads SGHAT; CDR2 reads FQNNGV. Trimming at V came to 4 bases and at J to 0 bases, leaving 3 bases not matched to a gene. The CDR3: CASSSGGTSNQPQHF. CDR3 nucleotides: TGTGCCAGCAGCTCAGGGGGAACTAGCAATCAGCCCCAGCATTTT.

The rearrangement links TRBV4-1 to TRBJ1-2, with TRBD1 as a possible D gene (6 bases). CDR3 length: 15 residues. V dropped 6 bases and J dropped 3 bases, with 17 bases sitting between them. The V gene's germline CDR1 is MGHRA and CDR2 YSYEKL. The chain's CDR3 is CASSKQRGGDYGYTF. In DNA, the CDR3 is TGCGCCAGCAGTAAACAAAGGGGGGGGGACTATGGCTACACCTTC.

The chain employs TRBV9 and TRBJ1-2, with 9 positions matching TRBD1. The V segment lost 0 bases and the J segment 2 bases; nucleotides outside the gene matches: 5. The CDR3 runs to 16 residues. CDR1 and CDR2 (germline): SGDLS, YYNGEE. The CDR3 DNA sequence: TGTGCCAGCAGCGTAGCTTCGGGACAGGGCAACTATGGCTACACCTTC. Its translation: CASSVASGQGNYGYTF.

This chain uses TRBV6-1 with TRBJ1-2; D unresolved. The germline CDR1 and CDR2 sequences are MNHNS and SASEGT. This CDR3 has 14 residues. V lost 5 bases and J 4 bases, leaving 14 bases between the germline ends. For the CDR3, the DNA is TGTGCCAGCAGTTTAGGAGGAGAGATCTATGGCTACACCTTC. This encodes CASSLGGEIYGYTF.